Following are 15 T cell receptor beta chains from one sample sequenced in a study of T cells in Graves' hyperthyroidism and ophthalmopathy. Amplified TCR beta CDR3 regions came from RNA transcripts. HTBI primers were used for first-round RT-PCR of the TCR CDR3. TCRdb re-called the multiplex PCR reads with MiXCR, one entry per CDR3 protein. The sample consists of about 270,000 distinct CDR3 sequences, 25% to 30% of them appearing once. Sequenced sample: blood. The receptor source for this set is a man aged 40-55 years with Graves' hyperthyroidism that later progressed to Graves' ophthalmopathy.

This chain joins TRBV29-1 and TRBJ1-2; 7 bases agree with TRBD1. Per the germline V gene, CDR1 is SQVTM and CDR2 is ANQGSEA. This CDR3 is 16 amino acids long. The trim removed 3 bases at V and 0 bases at J, leaving 10 bases unmatched. CDR3 protein: CSVDRHTGAANYGYTF. The CDR3, as DNA: TGCAGCGTTGATCGGCACACAGGGGCTGCTAACTATGGCTACACCTTC.

This clonotype occurred many times. The gene calls are TRBV15 and TRBJ2-7; no reliable D call. V lost 5 bases and J lost 3, with 8 bases in between. Germline V lookup: CDR1 LNHNV, CDR2 YYDKDF (reference sequence). The CDR3 loop spans 12 amino acids. CDR3 DNA sequence: TGTGCCACCAGCGTCGGCGGCTACGAGCAGTACTTC. It encodes CATSVGGYEQYF.

The V gene is TRBV28, the J gene TRBJ1-1, with D unresolved. CDR3 length: 13 residues. V was cut by 4 bases and J by 4 bases, with 10 bases left in between. In germline, CDR1 is MDHEN, CDR2 SYDVKM. For the CDR3, the DNA is TGTGCCAGCAGTTCGCCCTTGGGCACTGAAGCTTTCTTT. Protein product: CASSSPLGTEAFF.

This clonotype was seen at least ten times. This chain uses TRBV7-8 with TRBJ2-5; tentatively, D is TRBD2 (7 bases). The V end was cut by 5 bases, the J end by 3 bases, with 19 bases between. CDR1 is SGHVS, CDR2 FQNEAQ, per germline. This CDR3 is 16 amino acids long. Here the CDR3 reads CASSLVGGGGEETQYF. In DNA, the CDR3 is TGTGCCAGCAGCCTCGTGGGGGGCGGGGGCGAAGAGACCCAGTACTTC.

This clonotype showed up many times. This rearrangement joins TRBV19 to TRBJ2-4; possibly TRBD1 for D (5 bases). From germline, CDR1 is LNHDA and CDR2 SQIVND (reference sequence). V lost 3 bases and J lost 5, with 8 bases in between. This CDR3 region has 13 residues. CDR3 nucleotides: TGTGCCAGTAGTATCCAGGGTCAAAACATTCAGTACTTC. As protein: CASSIQGQNIQYF.

The V call is TRBV20-1, the J call TRBJ2-7; D not certain. The CDR3 consists of 13 residues. The ends were cut back, 0 bases at V and 5 bases at J, with 11 bases in the middle. Germline CDR1 is DFQATT and CDR2 is SNEGSKA (reference sequence). Written as DNA, the CDR3 is TGCAGTGCTAGAGAGTTACGATCCGACGAGCAGTACTTC. This sequence encodes CSARELRSDEQYF.

This clonotype occurred a few times. The chain links TRBV28 to TRBJ2-2, with TRBD1 matching 12 bases. The ends lost 5 bases at V and 8 bases at J; junction bases unmatched: 6. This CDR3 comprises 15 residues. CDR1 is MDHEN and CDR2 is SYDVKM in the germline V gene. CDR3 DNA: TGTGCCAGCAGTCCGGGGGGACAGGGGGCTGGGGAGCTGTTTTTT. This translates into CASSPGGQGAGELFF.

This clonotype came up many times. The chain combines TRBV20-1 with TRBJ1-1; D is uncertain. Germline V lookup: CDR1 DFQATT, CDR2 SNEGSKA (reference sequence). The CDR3 length is 13 residues. Trimming cost V 2 bases and J 1 base, with 8 bases left between them. CDR3 amino acids: CSARTGPNTEAFF. DNA for the CDR3: TGCAGTGCTAGAACTGGGCCGAACACTGAAGCTTTCTTT.

This clonotype was found many times. The CDR3 DNA reads as TGTGCCAGCAGTCCTACGAACCTACGAGGCTACACCTTC. Its protein product is CASSPTNLRGYTF. V and J are TRBV6-1 and TRBJ1-2, with unresolved D. The CDR3 runs 13 residues. Between the trimmed V and J ends, which lost 5 bases and 8 bases, there was a span of 15 bases. Germline-derived CDR1 and CDR2 are MNHNS and SASEGT.

This clonotype occurred many times. The V gene is TRBV12-3 or TRBV12-4, the J gene TRBJ1-2; no clear D. With 5 bases removed from V and 5 bases from J, the gap between germline ends came to 12 bases. CDR3 length: 13 amino acids. Here the CDR3 reads CASSVQTLYGYTF. CDR3 DNA: TGTGCCAGCAGTGTCCAGACTCTTTATGGCTACACCTTC.

V is TRBV11-1 and J is TRBJ2-2, with a weak D call TRBD2 (6 bases). CDR1 is SGHAT, CDR2 FQDESV, per germline (reference sequence). This CDR3 spans 15 amino acids. The V end lost 5 bases, the J end lost 1 base, and 11 bases lay between the germline ends. This chain's CDR3 is CASSRGTVNTGELFF. CDR3 nucleotide sequence: TGTGCCAGCAGCCGCGGGACGGTGAACACCGGGGAGCTGTTTTTT.

DNA of the CDR3: TGTGCCAGCAGTTTATTCGGAGTCACTGAAGCTTTCTTT. Translating it yields CASSLFGVTEAFF. The V and J genes are TRBV27 and TRBJ1-1; D not resolved. Trimming took off 1 base at V and 4 bases at J, with 7 bases between the two ends. CDR3 length: 13 residues. Germline values: CDR1 MNHEY, CDR2 SMNVEV (reference sequence).

There are many counts of this clonotype. This chain uses TRBV2 with TRBJ2-5, with 7 bases fitting TRBD1. The germline V gene encodes CDR1 SNHLY and CDR2 FYNNEI. The CDR3 totals 14 residues. V shed 5 bases and J 7 bases; nucleotides not matched to a gene: 10. CDR3 nucleotides: TGTGCCAGCAGTCCCAGACAGGGCTTAAGGACCCAGTACTTC. This encodes CASSPRQGLRTQYF.

The rearrangement links TRBV11-2 to TRBJ2-4; no clear D gene. Deletions cut 6 bases from V and 0 bases from J, with 18 bases between. The CDR3 covers 17 residues. Germline loops: CDR1 SGHAT, CDR2 FQNNGV. The CDR3 sequence is CASSSSELDGAKNIQYF. CDR3 bases: TGTGCCAGCAGTTCATCCGAGTTAGACGGAGCCAAAAACATTCAGTACTTC.

This clonotype came up many times. The gene calls are TRBV6-5 and TRBJ1-2, with 8 positions matching TRBD1. V lost 2 bases and J lost 8; bases outside the gene matches: 7. This CDR3 has 14 amino acids. CDR1 and CDR2 (germline): MNHEY, SVGAGI. The CDR3 is CASSYDRGVGGYTF. The CDR3 DNA sequence: TGTGCCAGCAGTTACGACAGGGGAGTCGGCGGCTACACCTTC.